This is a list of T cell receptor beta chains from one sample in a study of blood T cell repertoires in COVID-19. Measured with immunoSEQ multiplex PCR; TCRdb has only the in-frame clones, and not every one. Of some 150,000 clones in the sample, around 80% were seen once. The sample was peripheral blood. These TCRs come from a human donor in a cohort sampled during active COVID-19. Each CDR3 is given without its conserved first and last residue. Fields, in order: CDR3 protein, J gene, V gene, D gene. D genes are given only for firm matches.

CDR3aa: ASSSGGPGYT; j_gene: TRBJ1-2; v_gene: TRBV5-1; d_gene: -
CDR3aa: ASSISDRPYSNQPQH; j_gene: TRBJ1-5; v_gene: TRBV6-2/TRBV6-3; d_gene: TRBD1
CDR3aa: ASSFRELDRVITEAF; j_gene: TRBJ1-1; v_gene: TRBV27; d_gene: -
CDR3aa: ASSQARGETQY; j_gene: TRBJ2-5; v_gene: TRBV4-1; d_gene: -
CDR3aa: ASSRRTGRNTIY; j_gene: TRBJ1-3; v_gene: TRBV3-1/TRBV3-2; d_gene: TRBD1
CDR3aa: AWSRRANTEAF; j_gene: TRBJ1-1; v_gene: TRBV30; d_gene: -
CDR3aa: ASRPGQYNSPLH; j_gene: TRBJ1-6; v_gene: TRBV7-2; d_gene: TRBD1
CDR3aa: ASSQVERDTQY; j_gene: TRBJ2-3; v_gene: TRBV3-1/TRBV3-2; d_gene: -
CDR3aa: ASSPVGLSNQPQH; j_gene: TRBJ1-5; v_gene: TRBV6-2/TRBV6-3; d_gene: -
CDR3aa: ASSQGLGTKY; j_gene: TRBJ2-7; v_gene: TRBV3-1/TRBV3-2; d_gene: TRBD2
CDR3aa: ASSGFAGGQGEQF; j_gene: TRBJ2-1; v_gene: TRBV2; d_gene: TRBD2
CDR3aa: ATSNPDRGGSPLH; j_gene: TRBJ1-6; v_gene: TRBV15; d_gene: TRBD1
CDR3aa: ASSLQDRVAYEQY; j_gene: TRBJ2-7; v_gene: TRBV19; d_gene: TRBD1
CDR3aa: ASSYPLAGGTDTQY; j_gene: TRBJ2-3; v_gene: TRBV6-2/TRBV6-3; d_gene: TRBD2
CDR3aa: ASSLERFYEQY; j_gene: TRBJ2-7; v_gene: TRBV11-2; d_gene: -
CDR3aa: ATKRGETQY; j_gene: TRBJ2-5; v_gene: TRBV6-5; d_gene: -
CDR3aa: ASSDTRGVGDEQF; j_gene: TRBJ2-1; v_gene: TRBV25-1; d_gene: TRBD2
CDR3aa: ASSYYSVFYEQY; j_gene: TRBJ2-7; v_gene: TRBV6-2/TRBV6-3; d_gene: -
CDR3aa: ASSRTGGEYGYT; j_gene: TRBJ1-2; v_gene: TRBV13; d_gene: TRBD1
CDR3aa: ASSFGTSERKY; j_gene: TRBJ2-7; v_gene: TRBV6-2/TRBV6-3; d_gene: TRBD2
CDR3aa: ASSRGSETQY; j_gene: TRBJ2-5; v_gene: TRBV12-3/TRBV12-4; d_gene: -
CDR3aa: ASSGTGGAITEAF; j_gene: TRBJ1-1; v_gene: TRBV5-1; d_gene: TRBD1
CDR3aa: ASSVGAGYSSGANVLT; j_gene: TRBJ2-6; v_gene: TRBV9; d_gene: -
CDR3aa: ASSLDRGANQPQH; j_gene: TRBJ1-5; v_gene: TRBV18; d_gene: TRBD1
CDR3aa: ASSLGGTENYGYT; j_gene: TRBJ1-2; v_gene: TRBV7-9; d_gene: TRBD1
CDR3aa: ASSFGRVSEQY; j_gene: TRBJ2-7; v_gene: TRBV7-2; d_gene: -
CDR3aa: ASSRGGESTEAF; j_gene: TRBJ1-1; v_gene: TRBV7-3; d_gene: -
CDR3aa: ASSPPGQAYEQY; j_gene: TRBJ2-7; v_gene: TRBV5-6; d_gene: -
CDR3aa: ASSLTGQGIRFNYGYT; j_gene: TRBJ1-2; v_gene: TRBV27; d_gene: -
CDR3aa: ASSPGQGENEKLF; j_gene: TRBJ1-4; v_gene: TRBV18; d_gene: TRBD1
CDR3aa: ASSQEGQAQPQH; j_gene: TRBJ1-5; v_gene: TRBV4-3; d_gene: -
CDR3aa: ASSFPSTGRPSGYT; j_gene: TRBJ1-2; v_gene: TRBV7-9; d_gene: TRBD1
CDR3aa: SVVAIGLPQETQY; j_gene: TRBJ2-5; v_gene: TRBV29-1; d_gene: -
CDR3aa: ASSLRDTQY; j_gene: TRBJ2-3; v_gene: TRBV2; d_gene: -
CDR3aa: ASSAGGQETQY; j_gene: TRBJ2-5; v_gene: TRBV19; d_gene: TRBD2
CDR3aa: ASSQVRDRARQPQH; j_gene: TRBJ1-5; v_gene: TRBV4-1; d_gene: TRBD1
CDR3aa: ASRRASGGTDTQY; j_gene: TRBJ2-3; v_gene: TRBV4-1; d_gene: TRBD2
CDR3aa: ASSRGLAGGSPSTDTQY; j_gene: TRBJ2-3; v_gene: TRBV5-1; d_gene: TRBD2
CDR3aa: ASSFVGVYEQY; j_gene: TRBJ2-7; v_gene: TRBV7-9; d_gene: -
CDR3aa: ASTWPPNTEAF; j_gene: TRBJ1-1; v_gene: TRBV12-3/TRBV12-4; d_gene: -
CDR3aa: ASSLEGRRGADTQY; j_gene: TRBJ2-3; v_gene: TRBV7-9; d_gene: TRBD2
CDR3aa: ASSTSTGTWGQPQH; j_gene: TRBJ1-5; v_gene: TRBV7-8; d_gene: TRBD1
CDR3aa: ASSEATGDYGYT; j_gene: TRBJ1-2; v_gene: TRBV6-1; d_gene: -
CDR3aa: ASSPMSGAVSYEQY; j_gene: TRBJ2-7; v_gene: TRBV14; d_gene: TRBD2
CDR3aa: ASSEGLGGGENNEQF; j_gene: TRBJ2-1; v_gene: TRBV10-2; d_gene: TRBD2
CDR3aa: ASSPGLAKETQY; j_gene: TRBJ2-5; v_gene: TRBV7-9; d_gene: TRBD2
CDR3aa: ASRGGIPGELF; j_gene: TRBJ2-2; v_gene: TRBV12-3/TRBV12-4; d_gene: TRBD2
CDR3aa: ASSSLTWDRKTNQPQH; j_gene: TRBJ1-5; v_gene: TRBV27; d_gene: TRBD1
CDR3aa: ASRLAGGGTDTQY; j_gene: TRBJ2-3; v_gene: TRBV3-1/TRBV3-2; d_gene: TRBD2
CDR3aa: ASSPGTGNEKLF; j_gene: TRBJ1-4; v_gene: TRBV18; d_gene: TRBD1
CDR3aa: ASSPQGLSGYT; j_gene: TRBJ1-2; v_gene: TRBV7-9; d_gene: -